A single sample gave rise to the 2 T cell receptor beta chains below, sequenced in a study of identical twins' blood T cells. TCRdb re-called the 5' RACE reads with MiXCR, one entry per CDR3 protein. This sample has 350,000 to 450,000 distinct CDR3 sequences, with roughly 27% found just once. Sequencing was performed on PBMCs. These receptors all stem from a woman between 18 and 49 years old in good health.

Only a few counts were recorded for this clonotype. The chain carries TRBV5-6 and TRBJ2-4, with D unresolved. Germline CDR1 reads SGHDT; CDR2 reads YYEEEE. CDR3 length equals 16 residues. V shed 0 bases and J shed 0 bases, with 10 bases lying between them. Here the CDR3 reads CASSLGQLLAKNIQYF. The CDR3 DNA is TGTGCCAGCAGCTTGGGCCAGCTATTAGCCAAAAACATTCAGTACTTC.

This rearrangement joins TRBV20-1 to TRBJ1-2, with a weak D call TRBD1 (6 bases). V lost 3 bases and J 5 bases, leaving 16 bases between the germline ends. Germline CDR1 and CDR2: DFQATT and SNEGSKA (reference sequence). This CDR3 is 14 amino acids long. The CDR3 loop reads CSASARDTDYGYTF. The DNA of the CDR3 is TGCAGTGCTAGCGCAAGGGACACTGATTATGGCTACACCTTC.